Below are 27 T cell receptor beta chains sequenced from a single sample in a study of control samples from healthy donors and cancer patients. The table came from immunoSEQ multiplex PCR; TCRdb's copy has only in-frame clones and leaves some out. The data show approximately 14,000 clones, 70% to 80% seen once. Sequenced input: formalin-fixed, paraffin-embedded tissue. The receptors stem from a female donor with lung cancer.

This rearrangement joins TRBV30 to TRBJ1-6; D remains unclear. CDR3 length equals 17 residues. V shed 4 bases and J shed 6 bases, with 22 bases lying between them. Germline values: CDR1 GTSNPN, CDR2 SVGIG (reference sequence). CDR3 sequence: CAWTNFRQSAINSPLHF. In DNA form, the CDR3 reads TGTGCCTGGACCAACTTTCGTCAGTCTGCGATTAATTCACCCCTCCACTTT.

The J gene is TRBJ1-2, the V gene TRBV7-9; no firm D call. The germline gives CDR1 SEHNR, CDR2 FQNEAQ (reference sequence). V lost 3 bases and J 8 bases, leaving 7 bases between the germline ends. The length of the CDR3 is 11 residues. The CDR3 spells CASSFRGGYTF. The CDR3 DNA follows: TGTGCCAGCAGCTTCCGAGGAGGCTACACCTTC.

The CDR3 region is CASSRGLYTF. CDR3 DNA sequence: TGTGCCAGCAGCAGGGGGCTCTACACCTTC. This chain connects TRBV2 to TRBJ1-2, with 8 bases identical to TRBD1. Germline trimming cut 6 bases from V and 10 bases from J; bases unmatched to any gene: 1. The germline gives CDR1 SNHLY, CDR2 FYNNEI. The CDR3 length is 10 residues.

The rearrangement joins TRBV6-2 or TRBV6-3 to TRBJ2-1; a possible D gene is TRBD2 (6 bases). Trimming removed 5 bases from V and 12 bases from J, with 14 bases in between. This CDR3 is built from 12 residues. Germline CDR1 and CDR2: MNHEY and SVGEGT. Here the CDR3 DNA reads TGTGCCAGCAGTCTCTCGGGGCGGGGGCAGTTCTTC. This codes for CASSLSGRGQFF.

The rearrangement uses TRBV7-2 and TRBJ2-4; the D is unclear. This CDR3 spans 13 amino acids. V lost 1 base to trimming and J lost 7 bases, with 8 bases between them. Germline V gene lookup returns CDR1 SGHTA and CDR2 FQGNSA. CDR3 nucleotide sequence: TGTGCCAGCAGCTTAGATTATATCAACATTCAGTACTTC. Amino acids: CASSLDYINIQYF.

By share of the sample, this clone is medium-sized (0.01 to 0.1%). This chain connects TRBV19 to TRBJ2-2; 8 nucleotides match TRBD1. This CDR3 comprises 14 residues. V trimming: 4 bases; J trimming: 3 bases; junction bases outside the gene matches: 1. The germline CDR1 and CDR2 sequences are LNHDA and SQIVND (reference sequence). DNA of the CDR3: TGTGCCAGTAGTACGGACAGGGACACCGGGGAGCTGTTTTTT. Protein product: CASSTDRDTGELFF. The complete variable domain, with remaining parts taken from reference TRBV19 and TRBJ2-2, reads DGGITQSPKYLFRKEGQNVTLSCEQNLNHDAMYWYRQDPGQGLRLIYYSQIVNDFQKGDIAEGYSVSREKKESFPLTVTSAQKNPTAFYLCASSTDRDTGELFFGEGSRLTVL.

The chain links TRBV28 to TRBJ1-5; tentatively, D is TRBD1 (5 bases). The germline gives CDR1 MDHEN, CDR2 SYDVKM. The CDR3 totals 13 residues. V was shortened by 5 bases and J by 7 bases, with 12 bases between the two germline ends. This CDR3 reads CASSLRWGQPQHF. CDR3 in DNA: TGTGCCAGCAGTCTTAGGTGGGGCCAGCCCCAGCATTTT.

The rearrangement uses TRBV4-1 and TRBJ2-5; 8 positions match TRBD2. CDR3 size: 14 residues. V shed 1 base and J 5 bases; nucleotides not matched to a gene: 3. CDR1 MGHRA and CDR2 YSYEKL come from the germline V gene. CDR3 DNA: TGCGCCAGCAGCCAAGTTTCGGGGGGGGAGACCCAGTACTTC. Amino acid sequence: CASSQVSGGETQYF.

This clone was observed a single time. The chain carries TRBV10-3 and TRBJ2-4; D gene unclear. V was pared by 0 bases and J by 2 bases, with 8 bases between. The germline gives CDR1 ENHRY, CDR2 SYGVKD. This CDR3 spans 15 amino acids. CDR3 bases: TGTGCCATCAGTGAGTCGACCGGGTCCAAAAACATTCAGTACTTC. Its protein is CAISESTGSKNIQYF.

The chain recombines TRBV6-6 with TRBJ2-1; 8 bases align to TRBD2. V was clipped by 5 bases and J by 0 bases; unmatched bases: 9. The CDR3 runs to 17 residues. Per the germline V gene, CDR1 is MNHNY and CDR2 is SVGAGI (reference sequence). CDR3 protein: CASSQPRTSISYNEQFF. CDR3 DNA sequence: TGTGCCAGCAGTCAACCCCGGACTAGCATCTCCTACAATGAGCAGTTCTTC.

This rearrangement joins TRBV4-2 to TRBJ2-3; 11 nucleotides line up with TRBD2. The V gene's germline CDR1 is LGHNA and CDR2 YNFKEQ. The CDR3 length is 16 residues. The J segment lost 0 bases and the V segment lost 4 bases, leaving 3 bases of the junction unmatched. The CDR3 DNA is TGTGCCAGCAGCCGTCGGACTAGCGGGAGCACAGATACGCAGTATTTT. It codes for CASSRRTSGSTDTQYF.

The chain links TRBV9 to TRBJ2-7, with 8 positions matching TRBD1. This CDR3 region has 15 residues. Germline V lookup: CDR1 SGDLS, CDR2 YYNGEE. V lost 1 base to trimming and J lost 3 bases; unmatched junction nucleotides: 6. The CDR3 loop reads CASSVSWTGNYEQYF. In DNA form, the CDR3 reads TGTGCCAGCAGCGTATCATGGACAGGGAACTACGAGCAGTACTTC.

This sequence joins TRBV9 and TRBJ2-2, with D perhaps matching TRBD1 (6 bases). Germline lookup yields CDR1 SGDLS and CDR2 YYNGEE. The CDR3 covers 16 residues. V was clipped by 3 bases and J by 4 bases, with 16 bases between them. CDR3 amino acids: CASSANLGQTTGELFF. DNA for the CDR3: TGTGCCAGCAGCGCGAACTTAGGACAGACCACCGGGGAGCTGTTTTTT.

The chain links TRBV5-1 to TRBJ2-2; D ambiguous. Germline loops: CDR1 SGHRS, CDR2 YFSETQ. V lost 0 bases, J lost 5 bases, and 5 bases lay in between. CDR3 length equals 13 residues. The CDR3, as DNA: TGCGCCAGCAGCTTGGGGAGTACCGGGGAGCTGTTTTTT. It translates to CASSLGSTGELFF. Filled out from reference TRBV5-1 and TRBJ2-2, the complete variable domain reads KAGVTQTPRYLIKTRGQQVTLSCSPISGHRSVSWYQQTPGQGLQFLFEYFSETQRNKGNFPGRFSGRQFSNSRSEMNVSTLELGDSALYLCASSLGSTGELFFGEGSRLTVL.

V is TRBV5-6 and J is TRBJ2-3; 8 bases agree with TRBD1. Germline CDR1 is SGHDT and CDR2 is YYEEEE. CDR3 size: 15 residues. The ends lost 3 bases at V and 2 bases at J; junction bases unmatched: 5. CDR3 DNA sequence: TGTGCCAGCAGCTGGGACAGGTCCGCCACAGATACGCAGTATTTT. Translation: CASSWDRSATDTQYF.

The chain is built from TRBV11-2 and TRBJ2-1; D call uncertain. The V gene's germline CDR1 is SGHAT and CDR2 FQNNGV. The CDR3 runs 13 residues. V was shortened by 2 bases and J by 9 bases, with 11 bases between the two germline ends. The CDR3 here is CASSLQVQSEQFF. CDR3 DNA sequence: TGTGCCAGCAGCTTACAGGTCCAGAGTGAGCAGTTCTTC. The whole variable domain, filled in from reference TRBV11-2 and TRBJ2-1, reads EAGVAQSPRYKIIEKRQSVAFWCNPISGHATLYWYQQILGQGPKLLIQFQNNGVVDDSQLPKDRFSAERLKGVDSTLKIQPAKLEDSAVYLCASSLQVQSEQFFGPGTRLTVL.

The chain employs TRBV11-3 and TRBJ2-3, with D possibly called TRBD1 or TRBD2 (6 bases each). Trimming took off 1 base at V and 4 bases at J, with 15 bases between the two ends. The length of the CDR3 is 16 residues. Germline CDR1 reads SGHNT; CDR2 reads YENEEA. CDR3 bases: TGTGCCAGCAGCTTAGGAAACCGGGGGCAGGCAGATACGCAGTATTTT. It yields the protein CASSLGNRGQADTQYF.

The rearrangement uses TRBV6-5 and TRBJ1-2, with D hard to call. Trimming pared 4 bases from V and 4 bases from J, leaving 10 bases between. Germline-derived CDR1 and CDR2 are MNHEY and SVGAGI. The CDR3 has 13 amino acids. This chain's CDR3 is CASSLGSGYGYTF. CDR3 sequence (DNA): TGTGCCAGCAGTTTGGGGAGCGGCTATGGCTACACCTTC.

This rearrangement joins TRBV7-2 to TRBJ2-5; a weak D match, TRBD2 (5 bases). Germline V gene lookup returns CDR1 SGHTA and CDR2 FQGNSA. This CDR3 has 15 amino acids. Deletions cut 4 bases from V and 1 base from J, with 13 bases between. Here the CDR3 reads CASSSGLDFQETQYF. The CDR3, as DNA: TGTGCCAGCAGCTCAGGCCTGGACTTCCAAGAGACCCAGTACTTC. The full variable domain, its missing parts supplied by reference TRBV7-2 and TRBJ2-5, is GAGVSQSPSNKVTEKGKDVELRCDPISGHTALYWYRQSLGQGLEFLIYFQGNSAPDKSGLPSDRFSAERTGGSVSTLTIQRTQQEDSAVYLCASSSGLDFQETQYFGPGTRLLVL.

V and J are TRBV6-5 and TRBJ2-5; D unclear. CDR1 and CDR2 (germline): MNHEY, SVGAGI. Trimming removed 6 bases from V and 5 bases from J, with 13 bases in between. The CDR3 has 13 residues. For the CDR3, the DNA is TGTGCCAGCAGGTCGACCGTGCCGGAGACCCAGTACTTC. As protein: CASRSTVPETQYF.

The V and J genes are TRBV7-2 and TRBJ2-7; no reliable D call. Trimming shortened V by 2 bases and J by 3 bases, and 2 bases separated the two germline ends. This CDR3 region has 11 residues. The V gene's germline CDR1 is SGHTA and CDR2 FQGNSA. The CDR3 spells CASSLNYEQYF. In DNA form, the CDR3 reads TGTGCCAGCAGCTTAAACTACGAGCAGTACTTC.

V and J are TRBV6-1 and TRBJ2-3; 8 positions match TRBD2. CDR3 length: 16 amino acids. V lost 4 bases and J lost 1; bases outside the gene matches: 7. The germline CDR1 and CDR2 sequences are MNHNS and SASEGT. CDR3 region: CASSGAAGGGTDTQYF. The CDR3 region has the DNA TGTGCCAGCAGTGGAGCCGCGGGAGGAGGCACAGATACGCAGTATTTT.

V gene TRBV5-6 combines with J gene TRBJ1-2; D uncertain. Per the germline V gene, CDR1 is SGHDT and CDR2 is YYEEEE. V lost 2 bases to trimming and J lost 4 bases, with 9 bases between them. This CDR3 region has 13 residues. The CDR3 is CASSFSDTYGYTF. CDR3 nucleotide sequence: TGTGCCAGCAGCTTTTCCGACACCTATGGCTACACCTTC. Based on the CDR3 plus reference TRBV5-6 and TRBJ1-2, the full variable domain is DAGVTQSPTHLIKTRGQQVTLRCSPKSGHDTVSWYQQALGQGPQFIFQYYEEEERQRGNFPDRFSGHQFPNYSSELNVNALLLGDSALYLCASSFSDTYGYTFGSGTRLTVV.

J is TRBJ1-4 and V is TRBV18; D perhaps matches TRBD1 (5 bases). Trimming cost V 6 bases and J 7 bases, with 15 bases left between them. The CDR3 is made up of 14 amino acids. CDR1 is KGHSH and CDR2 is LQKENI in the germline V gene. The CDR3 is CASSSAGEGEKLFF. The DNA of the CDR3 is TGTGCCAGCTCGTCGGCGGGGGAGGGTGAAAAACTGTTTTTT.

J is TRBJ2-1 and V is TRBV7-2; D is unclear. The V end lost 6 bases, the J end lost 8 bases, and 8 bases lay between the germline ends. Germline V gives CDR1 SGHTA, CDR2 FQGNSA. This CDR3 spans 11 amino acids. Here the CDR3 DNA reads TGTGCCAGCAGAGCAGACTATGAGCAGTTCTTC. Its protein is CASRADYEQFF. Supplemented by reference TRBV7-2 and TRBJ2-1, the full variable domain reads GAGVSQSPSNKVTEKGKDVELRCDPISGHTALYWYRQSLGQGLEFLIYFQGNSAPDKSGLPSDRFSAERTGGSVSTLTIQRTQQEDSAVYLCASRADYEQFFGPGTRLTVL.

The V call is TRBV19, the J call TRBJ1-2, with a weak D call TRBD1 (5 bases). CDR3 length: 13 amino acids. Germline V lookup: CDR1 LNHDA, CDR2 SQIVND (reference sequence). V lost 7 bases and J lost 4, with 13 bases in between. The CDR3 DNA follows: TGTGCCAGTATTCCGGCCGGGGCCTATGGCTACACCTTC. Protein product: CASIPAGAYGYTF.

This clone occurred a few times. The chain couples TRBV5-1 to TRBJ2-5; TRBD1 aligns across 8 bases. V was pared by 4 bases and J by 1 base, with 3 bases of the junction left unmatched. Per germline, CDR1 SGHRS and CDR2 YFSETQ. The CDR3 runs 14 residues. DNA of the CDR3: TGCGCCAGCAGCCGCGGGACAGGCCAAGAGACCCAGTACTTC. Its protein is CASSRGTGQETQYF.